These 5 T cell receptor beta chains share one sample of origin, sequenced in a study of cytomegalovirus exposure and HLA in healthy donors. The PCR used 60 Vbeta and 13 Jbeta primers. Sequencing used immunoSEQ multiplex PCR; TCRdb keeps in-frame clones, though not all of them. The sample includes about 240,000 clones, 81% of them seen just once. Sequenced input: PBMCs. The receptors were sampled from a woman aged 55-75 years in good health and CMV-seropositive.

This clone was observed a few times. This chain links TRBV5-1 with TRBJ1-2; no definite D call. The CDR3 is 13 amino acids. Deletions cut 0 bases from V and 2 bases from J, with 5 bases between. Germline lookup yields CDR1 SGHRS and CDR2 YFSETQ. The CDR3: CASSLAQNYGYTF. The CDR3 bases are TGCGCCAGCAGCTTGGCCCAAAACTATGGCTACACCTTC.

Points on this clone: Different DNA sequences within this sample yield the same CDR3. In DNA form, the CDR3 reads TGCGCCAGCAGCCTAGTGGGGGGGAACACTGAAGCTTTCTTT. It yields the protein CASSLVGGNTEAFF. The chain uses TRBV5-1 and TRBJ1-1; tentative D call: TRBD1 (5 bases). This CDR3 has 14 amino acids. Trimming removed 4 bases from V and 1 base from J, with 11 bases in between. The germline V gene encodes CDR1 SGHRS and CDR2 YFSETQ.

The chain has TRBV5-1 and TRBJ2-1, with TRBD2 matching over 8 bases. V dropped 4 bases and J dropped 10; count of bases not matched to a gene: 10. The CDR3 sequence is 14 residues long. The germline V gene has CDR1 SGHRS and CDR2 YFSETQ. As DNA, the CDR3 is TGCGCCAGCAGCCGGGGGACTAGGAGGCAAGAGCAGTTCTTC. It encodes CASSRGTRRQEQFF.

The V and J genes are TRBV6-1 and TRBJ1-5; 12 nucleotides match TRBD1. This CDR3 is 15 amino acids long. The V and J ends lost 8 bases and 3 bases, in that order; junction bases with no gene match: 5. Germline V CDR1 and CDR2: MNHNS, SASEGT. The CDR3 spells CASLGTGGANQPQHF. CDR3 DNA: TGTGCCAGCCTCGGGACAGGGGGCGCCAATCAGCCCCAGCATTTT.

The rearrangement links TRBV5-6 to TRBJ1-2; a weak D match, TRBD1 (5 bases). This CDR3 comprises 14 residues. V was clipped by 1 base and J by 5 bases, with 12 bases between them. Germline loops: CDR1 SGHDT, CDR2 YYEEEE. The CDR3 is CASSLRGVKYGYTF. CDR3 bases: TGTGCCAGCAGCTTGAGGGGCGTGAAGTATGGCTACACCTTC.